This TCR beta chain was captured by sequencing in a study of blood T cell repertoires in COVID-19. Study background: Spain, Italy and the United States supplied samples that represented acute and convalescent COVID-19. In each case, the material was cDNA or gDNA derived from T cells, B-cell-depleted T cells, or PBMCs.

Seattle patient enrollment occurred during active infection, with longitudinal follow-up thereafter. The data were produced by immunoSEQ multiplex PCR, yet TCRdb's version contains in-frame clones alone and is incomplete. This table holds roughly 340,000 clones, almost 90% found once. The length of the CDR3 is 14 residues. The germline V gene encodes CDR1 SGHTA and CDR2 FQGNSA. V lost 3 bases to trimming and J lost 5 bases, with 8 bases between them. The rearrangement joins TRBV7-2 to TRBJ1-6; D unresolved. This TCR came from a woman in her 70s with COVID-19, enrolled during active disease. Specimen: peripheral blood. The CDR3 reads CASSFLADNSPLHF. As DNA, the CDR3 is TGTGCCAGCAGCTTTTTGGCAGATAATTCACCCCTCCACTTT.